Detailed here is one T cell receptor beta chain. Other DNA sequences within the sample encode an identical CDR3. The source of the sample is a study of blood T cell repertoires in COVID-19. About the study: The samples span acute and convalescent COVID-19 from the United States, Italy and Spain. Nucleic acid was either cDNA or gDNA, and it came from T cells, B-cell-depleted T cells, or PBMCs.

Methods used by the authors: Nucleated cell number was recorded as an estimate derived from reference gene primer amplification. Repertoires were generated with immunoSEQ multiplex PCR, while TCRdb's copy carries only in-frame clones and drops some. D and trimming were read from the DNA, whereas the V and J calls and clone size are those reported in that table. The data show 170,000 or so clones, with roughly four fifths seen just once and around 7.3% held by the top ten. Seattle-derived patients entered the study during active infection and were followed longitudinally. The sample taken for sequencing was peripheral blood. The sequence was collected from a woman in her 70s with COVID-19, enrolled during active disease.

CDR3: CASSPNRQGVNQPQHF. CDR3 nucleotide sequence: TGTGCCAGCTCTCCTAATCGACAGGGAGTTAATCAGCCCCAGCATTTT. The chain is built from TRBV18 and TRBJ1-5; 7 positions agree with TRBD1. From germline, CDR1 is KGHSH and CDR2 LQKENI. V was clipped by 6 bases and J by 4 bases; unmatched bases: 12. The CDR3 is 16 amino acids.